This T cell receptor (beta chain) was documented in a study of shared clonotypes between healthy human individuals. As for the study in general: Donors had three CD4 naive, three CD4 memory, two CD8 naive and one CD8 memory plate apiece.

As regards this clone: Its antigen is not known.

Naive CD8 cells lacked CD45RO, underwent positive selection for CCR7 and left out terminally differentiated effector memory CD45RA+ cells. Study-wide results and caveats: An anticipated effect of sequencing depth on clonotype sharing among donors was recognized.

Sorted-subset replicate PCRs used about 200 ng DNA, 25,000 to 30,000 T cell genomes. Measured with immunoSEQ multiplex PCR; TCRdb has only the in-frame clones, and not every one. The repertoire has 600,000 or so clones, roughly 95% of them found once; the top ten carry 0.11%. The sequence was collected from a woman between 25 and 40 years old in good health. The sequenced sample was naive CD8+ T cells sorted from blood.

This CDR3 reads CASSETSGPYEQYF. The CDR3 DNA sequence: TGTGCCAGTAGCGAGACTAGCGGACCCTACGAGCAGTACTTC. This sequence joins TRBV19 and TRBJ2-7; 9 bases agree with TRBD2. V was clipped by 6 bases and J by 2 bases; unmatched bases: 5. Germline lookup yields CDR1 LNHDA and CDR2 SQIVND (reference sequence). The CDR3 contains 14 residues. The variable domain in full, with the rest retrieved from reference TRBV19 and TRBJ2-7, is DGGITQSPKYLFRKEGQNVTLSCEQNLNHDAMYWYRQDPGQGLRLIYYSQIVNDFQKGDIAEGYSVSREKKESFPLTVTSAQKNPTAFYLCASSETSGPYEQYFGPGTRLTVT.